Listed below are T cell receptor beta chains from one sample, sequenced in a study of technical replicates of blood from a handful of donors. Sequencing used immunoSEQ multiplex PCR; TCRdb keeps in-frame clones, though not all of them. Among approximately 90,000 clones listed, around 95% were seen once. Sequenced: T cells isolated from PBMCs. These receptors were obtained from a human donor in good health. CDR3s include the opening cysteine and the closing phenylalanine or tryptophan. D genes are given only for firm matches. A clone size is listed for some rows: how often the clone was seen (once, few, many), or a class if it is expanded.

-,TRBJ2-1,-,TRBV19,CASSAPGASEREQFF,TGTGCCAGTAGTGCACCCGGGGCTAGCGAGCGTGAGCAGTTCTTC
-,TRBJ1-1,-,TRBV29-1,CSVDRAGFGTEAFF,TGCAGCGTTGACAGGGCCGGCTTCGGGACTGAAGCTTTCTTT
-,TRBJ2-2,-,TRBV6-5,CASSYGALRGTGELFF,TGTGCCAGCAGTTACGGGGCCCTAAGGGGCACCGGGGAGCTGTTTTTT
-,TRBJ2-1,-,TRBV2,CASSVGQSSYNEQFF,TGTGCCAGCAGTGTAGGACAGAGCTCCTACAATGAGCAGTTCTTC
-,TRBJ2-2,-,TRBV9,CASSVVVTGELFF,TGTGCCAGCAGCGTAGTAGTGACCGGGGAGCTGTTTTTT
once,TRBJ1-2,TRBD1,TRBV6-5,CASRQGTYGYTF,TGTGCCAGCAGACAGGGGACCTATGGCTACACCTTC
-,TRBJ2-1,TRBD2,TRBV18,CASSRVPGTSGRIDEQFF,TGTGCCAGCTCACGGGTACCCGGGACTAGCGGGAGAATCGATGAGCAGTTCTTC
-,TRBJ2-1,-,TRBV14,CASRPRTGSSYNEQFF,TGTGCCAGCAGGCCAAGGACTGGAAGCTCCTACAATGAGCAGTTCTTC
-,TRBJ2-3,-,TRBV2,CASNANFRESLTDTQYF,TGTGCCAGCAATGCCAATTTTCGGGAGAGTTTGACAGATACGCAGTATTTT
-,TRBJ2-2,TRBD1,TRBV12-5,CASGLVPTGQSNTGELFF,TGTGCTAGTGGTTTGGTACCCACGGGACAGTCGAACACCGGGGAGCTGTTTTTT
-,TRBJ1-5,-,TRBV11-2,CASSLYNQPQHF,TGTGCCAGCAGCTTATATAATCAGCCCCAGCATTTT
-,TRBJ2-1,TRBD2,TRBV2,CATQREVTHNEQFF,TGTGCCACCCAGCGGGAGGTTACACACAATGAGCAGTTCTTC
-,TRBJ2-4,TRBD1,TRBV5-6,CASSLEWGQGTKNIQYF,TGTGCCAGCAGCTTGGAATGGGGACAGGGGACCAAAAACATTCAGTACTTC
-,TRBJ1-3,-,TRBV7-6,CASSLEQGSSGNTIYF,TGTGCCAGCAGCTTAGAGCAGGGAAGCTCTGGAAACACCATATATTTT
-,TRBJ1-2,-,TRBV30,CAWSVYRDGYTF,TGTGCCTGGAGTGTTTACAGGGATGGCTACACCTTC
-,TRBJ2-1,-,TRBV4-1,CASSQFFPSSYNEQFF,TGCGCCAGCAGCCAGTTTTTTCCTAGCTCCTACAATGAGCAGTTCTTC
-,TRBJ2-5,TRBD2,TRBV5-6,CASSLAILAGGRETQYF,TGTGCCAGCAGCTTGGCCATATTGGCGGGGGGGCGGGAGACCCAGTACTTC
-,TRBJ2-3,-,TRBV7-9,CASSRRGITDTQYF,TGTGCCAGCAGCCGACGGGGAATCACAGATACGCAGTATTTT
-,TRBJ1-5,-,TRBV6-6,CASSNRDTWRHF,TGTGCCAGCAGTAACAGGGACACTTGGAGGCATTTT
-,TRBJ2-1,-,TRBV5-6,CASSLGPPGISYNEQFF,TGTGCCAGCAGCTTGGGGCCTCCCGGGATCTCCTACAATGAGCAGTTCTTC
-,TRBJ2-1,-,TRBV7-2,CASSENRRAGYNEQFF,TGTGCCAGCAGCGAGAATCGGAGGGCTGGCTACAATGAGCAGTTCTTC
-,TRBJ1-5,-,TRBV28,CASHPAGHQPQHF,TGTGCCAGCCACCCAGCGGGACATCAGCCCCAGCATTTT
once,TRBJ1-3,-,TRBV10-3,CAIRSGAGNTIYF,TGTGCCATCAGGTCAGGGGCCGGAAACACCATATATTTT
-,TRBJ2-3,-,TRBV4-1,CASSHRGDTQYF,TGCGCCAGCAGCCACCGGGGGGATACGCAGTATTTT
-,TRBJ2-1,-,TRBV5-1,CASSERTGNEQFF,TGCGCCAGCAGCGAAAGGACTGGGAATGAGCAGTTCTTC
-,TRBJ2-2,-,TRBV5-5,CASSFPGGMWTGELFF,TGTGCCAGCAGCTTTCCAGGGGGGATGTGGACCGGGGAGCTGTTTTTT
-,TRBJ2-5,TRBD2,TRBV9,CASSVASGVQETQYF,TGTGCCAGCAGCGTAGCTAGCGGGGTACAAGAGACCCAGTACTTC
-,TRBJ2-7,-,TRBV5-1,CASSLTAGTGAYEQYF,TGCGCCAGCAGCTTGACCGCAGGGACTGGGGCCTACGAGCAGTACTTC
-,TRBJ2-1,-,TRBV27,CASSSLVGSYNEQFF,TGTGCCAGCAGCTCACTAGTTGGTTCCTACAATGAGCAGTTCTTC
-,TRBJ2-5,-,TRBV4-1,CASSQDVRGTTRRETQYF,TGCGCCAGCAGCCAAGACGTTCGCGGGACCACACGGCGGGAGACCCAGTACTTC
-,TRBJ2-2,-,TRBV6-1,CASRRLTNTGELFF,TGTGCCAGCAGGCGTCTAACGAACACCGGGGAGCTGTTTTTT
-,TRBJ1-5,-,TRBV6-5,CASSLRGNQPQHF,TGTGCCAGCAGTCTACGAGGGAATCAGCCCCAGCATTTT
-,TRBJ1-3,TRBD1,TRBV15,CATSRELKTGPSGNTIYF,TGTGCCACCAGCAGAGAACTAAAGACAGGGCCTTCTGGAAACACCATATATTTT
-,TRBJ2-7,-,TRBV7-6,CASTSYQGSYEQYF,TGTGCCAGCACCTCTTACCAGGGGTCCTACGAGCAGTACTTC
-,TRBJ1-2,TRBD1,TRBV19,CASSMSDRSRHGYTF,TGTGCCAGTAGTATGTCGGACAGGAGTAGACATGGCTACACCTTC
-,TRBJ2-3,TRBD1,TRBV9,CASPPGQGTADTQYF,TGTGCCAGCCCCCCGGGACAGGGGACCGCAGATACGCAGTATTTT
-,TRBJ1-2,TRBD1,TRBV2,CASSDPTGGRGYTF,TGTGCCAGCAGTGATCCGACAGGGGGACGCGGCTACACCTTC
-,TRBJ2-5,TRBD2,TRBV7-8,CASTPGGGRLGETQYF,TGTGCCAGCACCCCCGGGGGCGGGAGGTTAGGAGAGACCCAGTACTTC
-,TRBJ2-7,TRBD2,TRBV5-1,CASSLLGGRSGEQYF,TGCGCCAGCAGCTTGCTCGGCGGGAGGTCTGGGGAGCAGTACTTC
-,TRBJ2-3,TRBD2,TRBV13,CASNPASGTSGVAQYF,TGTGCCAGCAACCCCGCGTCGGGGACTAGCGGGGTTGCGCAGTATTTT
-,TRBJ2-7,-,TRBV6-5,CASRTPYEQYF,TGTGCCAGCAGAACTCCGTACGAGCAGTACTTC
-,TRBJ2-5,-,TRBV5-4,CASNLGGSLETQYF,TGTGCCAGCAACCTCGGTGGTAGCTTAGAGACCCAGTACTTC
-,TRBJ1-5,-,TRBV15,CATSSGHVGLSNQPQHF,TGTGCCACCTCTTCCGGACACGTCGGTTTGAGCAATCAGCCCCAGCATTTT
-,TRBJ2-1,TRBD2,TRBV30,CALNPVGLAGHNEQFF,TGTGCCTTAAACCCGGTTGGACTAGCGGGACACAATGAGCAGTTCTTC
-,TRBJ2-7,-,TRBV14,CASSPTASYEQYF,TGTGCCAGCAGCCCTACCGCTTCCTACGAGCAGTACTTC
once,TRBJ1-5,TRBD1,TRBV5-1,CASSLGQGGDQPQHF,TGCGCCAGCAGCTTGGGACAGGGGGGGGACCAGCCCCAGCATTTT
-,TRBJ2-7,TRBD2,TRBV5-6,CASSRAGGFHEQYF,TGTGCCAGCAGCAGAGCGGGAGGGTTCCACGAGCAGTACTTC
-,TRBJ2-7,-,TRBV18,CASSPQEGQSHRQYF,TGTGCCAGCTCACCCCAAGAAGGACAGTCCCACCGGCAGTACTTC
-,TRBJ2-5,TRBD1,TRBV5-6,CASSFRTGGEETQYF,TGTGCCAGCAGCTTCAGGACAGGGGGCGAGGAGACCCAGTACTTC
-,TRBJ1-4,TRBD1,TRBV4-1,CASSHLSTGDSPFRGANEKLFF,TGCGCCAGCAGCCACCTATCGACAGGGGACAGCCCATTTAGGGGGGCTAATGAAAAACTGTTTTTT
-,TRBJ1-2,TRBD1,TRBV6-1,CASSLSGQGLRGYTF,TGTGCCAGCAGTCTCTCGGGACAGGGCCTTAGAGGCTACACCTTC
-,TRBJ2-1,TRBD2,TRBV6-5,CASGGRRGNEQFF,TGTGCCAGCGGCGGGAGGCGGGGGAATGAGCAGTTCTTC
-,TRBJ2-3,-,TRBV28,CATYPVGQSTDTQYF,TGTGCCACCTACCCTGTTGGACAGAGCACAGATACGCAGTATTTT
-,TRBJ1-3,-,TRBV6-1,CASSKTFGNTIYF,TGTGCCAGCAGTAAGACATTTGGAAACACCATATATTTT
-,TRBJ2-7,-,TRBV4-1,CASSQDRVYF,TGCGCCAGCAGCCAAGATCGGGTGTACTTC
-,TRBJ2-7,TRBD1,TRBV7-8,CASSLVGQGSYEQYF,TGTGCCAGCAGCTTAGTGGGACAGGGATCCTACGAGCAGTACTTC
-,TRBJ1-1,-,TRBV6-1,CASTAGRRVNTEAFF,TGTGCCAGCACCGCCGGGCGGAGGGTGAACACTGAAGCTTTCTTT
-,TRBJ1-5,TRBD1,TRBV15,CATSRGDRGTKYQPQHF,TGTGCCACCAGCAGAGGGGACAGGGGGACAAAATATCAGCCCCAGCATTTT
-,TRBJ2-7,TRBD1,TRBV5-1,CASSSGTGSYGEQYF,TGCGCCAGCAGCTCCGGGACAGGGAGTTACGGCGAGCAGTACTTC
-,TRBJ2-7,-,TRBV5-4,CASSLFLRDISYEQYF,TGTGCCAGCAGCTTGTTTCTGCGAGACATATCCTACGAGCAGTACTTC